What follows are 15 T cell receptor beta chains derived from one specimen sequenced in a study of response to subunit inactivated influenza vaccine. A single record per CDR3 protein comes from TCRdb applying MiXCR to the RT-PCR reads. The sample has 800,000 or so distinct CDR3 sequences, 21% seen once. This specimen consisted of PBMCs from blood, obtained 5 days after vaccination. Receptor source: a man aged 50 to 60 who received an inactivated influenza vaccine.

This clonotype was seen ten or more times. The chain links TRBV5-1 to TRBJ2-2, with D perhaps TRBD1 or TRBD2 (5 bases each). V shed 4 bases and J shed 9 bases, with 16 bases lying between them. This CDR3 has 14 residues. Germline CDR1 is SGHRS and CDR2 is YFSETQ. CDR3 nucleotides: TGCGCCAGCAGCGCCGGGACCACCGGCCGGGAGCTGTTTTTT. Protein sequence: CASSAGTTGRELFF.

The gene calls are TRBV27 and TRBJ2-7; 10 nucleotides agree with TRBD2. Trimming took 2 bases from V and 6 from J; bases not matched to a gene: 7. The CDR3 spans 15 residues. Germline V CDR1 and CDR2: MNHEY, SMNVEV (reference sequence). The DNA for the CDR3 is TGTGCCAGCAGTTTAAGGCTAGCGGGAGTATCCGAGCAGTACTTC. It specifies CASSLRLAGVSEQYF.

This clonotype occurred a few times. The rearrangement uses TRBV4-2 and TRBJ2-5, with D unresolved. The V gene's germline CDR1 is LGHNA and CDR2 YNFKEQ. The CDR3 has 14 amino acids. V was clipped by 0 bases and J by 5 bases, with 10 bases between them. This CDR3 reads CASSQEARSETQYF. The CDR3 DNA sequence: TGTGCCAGCAGCCAAGAAGCTAGGTCGGAGACCCAGTACTTC.

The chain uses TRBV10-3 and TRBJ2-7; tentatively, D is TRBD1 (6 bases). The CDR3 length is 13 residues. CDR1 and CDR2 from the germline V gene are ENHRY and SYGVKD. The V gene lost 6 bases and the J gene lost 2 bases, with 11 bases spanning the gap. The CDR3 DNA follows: TGTGCCATCAGGAGACAGGAGGCCTACGAGCAGTACTTC. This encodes CAIRRQEAYEQYF.

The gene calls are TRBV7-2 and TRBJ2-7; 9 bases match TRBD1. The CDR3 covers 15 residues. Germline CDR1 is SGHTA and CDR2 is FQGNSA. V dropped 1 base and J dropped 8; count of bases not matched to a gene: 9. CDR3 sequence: CASSLDPGQGSKQYF. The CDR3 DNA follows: TGTGCCAGCAGCTTAGACCCAGGACAGGGGAGTAAGCAGTACTTC. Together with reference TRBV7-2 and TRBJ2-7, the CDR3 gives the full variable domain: GAGVSQSPSNKVTEKGKDVELRCDPISGHTALYWYRQSLGQGLEFLIYFQGNSAPDKSGLPSDRFSAERTGGSVSTLTIQRTQQEDSAVYLCASSLDPGQGSKQYFGPGTRLTVT.

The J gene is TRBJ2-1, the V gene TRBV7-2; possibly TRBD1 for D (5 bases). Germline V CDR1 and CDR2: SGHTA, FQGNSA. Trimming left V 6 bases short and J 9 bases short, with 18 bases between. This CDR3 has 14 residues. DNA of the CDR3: TGTGCCAGCAGGCTCTTAGGTCCGCAGGGTGAGCAGTTCTTC. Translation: CASRLLGPQGEQFF.

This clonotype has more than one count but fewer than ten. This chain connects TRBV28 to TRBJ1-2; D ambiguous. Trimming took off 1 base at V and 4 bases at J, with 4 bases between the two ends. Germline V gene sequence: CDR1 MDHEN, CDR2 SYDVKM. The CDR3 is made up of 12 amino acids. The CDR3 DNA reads TGTGCCAGCAGTTTATTTAGCTATGGCTACACCTTC. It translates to CASSLFSYGYTF.

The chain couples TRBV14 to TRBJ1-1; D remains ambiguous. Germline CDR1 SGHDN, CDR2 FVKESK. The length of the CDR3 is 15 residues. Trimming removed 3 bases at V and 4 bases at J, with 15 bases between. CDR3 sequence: CASSQTGKVGTEAFF. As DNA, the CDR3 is TGTGCCAGCAGCCAGACGGGGAAGGTTGGCACTGAAGCTTTCTTT.

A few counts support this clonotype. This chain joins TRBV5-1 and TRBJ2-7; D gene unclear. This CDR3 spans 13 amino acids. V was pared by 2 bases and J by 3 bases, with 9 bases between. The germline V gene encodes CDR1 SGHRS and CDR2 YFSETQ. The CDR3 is CASSFDKNYEQYF. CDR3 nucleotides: TGCGCCAGCAGCTTTGACAAGAACTACGAGCAGTACTTC. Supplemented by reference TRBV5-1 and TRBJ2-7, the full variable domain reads KAGVTQTPRYLIKTRGQQVTLSCSPISGHRSVSWYQQTPGQGLQFLFEYFSETQRNKGNFPGRFSGRQFSNSRSEMNVSTLELGDSALYLCASSFDKNYEQYFGPGTRLTVT.

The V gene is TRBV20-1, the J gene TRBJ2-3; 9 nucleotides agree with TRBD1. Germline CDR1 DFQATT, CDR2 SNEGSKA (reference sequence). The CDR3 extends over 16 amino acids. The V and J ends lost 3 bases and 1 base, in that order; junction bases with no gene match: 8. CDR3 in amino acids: CSARDHRGQGTDTQYF. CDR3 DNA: TGCAGTGCTAGGGACCACAGGGGGCAGGGCACAGATACGCAGTATTTT.

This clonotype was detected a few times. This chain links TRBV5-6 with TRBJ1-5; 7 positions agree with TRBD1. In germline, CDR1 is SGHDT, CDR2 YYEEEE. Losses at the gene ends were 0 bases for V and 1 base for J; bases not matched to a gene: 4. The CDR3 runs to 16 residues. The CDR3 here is CASSLAGQTSNQPQHF. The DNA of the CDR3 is TGTGCCAGCAGCTTGGCGGGACAGACAAGCAATCAGCCCCAGCATTTT.

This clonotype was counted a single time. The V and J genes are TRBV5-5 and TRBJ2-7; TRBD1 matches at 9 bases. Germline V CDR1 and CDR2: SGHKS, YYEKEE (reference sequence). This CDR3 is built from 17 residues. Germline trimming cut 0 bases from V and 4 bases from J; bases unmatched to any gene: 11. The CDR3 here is CASSLGPPGTGKYEQYF. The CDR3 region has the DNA TGTGCCAGCAGCTTGGGCCCCCCCGGGACAGGGAAATACGAGCAGTACTTC. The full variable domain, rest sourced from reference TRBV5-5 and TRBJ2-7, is DAGVTQSPTHLIKTRGQQVTLRCSPISGHKSVSWYQQVLGQGPQFIFQYYEKEERGRGNFPDRFSARQFPNYSSELNVNALLLGDSALYLCASSLGPPGTGKYEQYFGPGTRLTVT.

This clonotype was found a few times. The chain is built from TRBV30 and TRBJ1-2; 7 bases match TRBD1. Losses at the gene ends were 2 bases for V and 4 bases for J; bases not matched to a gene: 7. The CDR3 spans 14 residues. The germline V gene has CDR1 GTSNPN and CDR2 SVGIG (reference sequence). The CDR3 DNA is TGTGCCTGGAGTTCTGGGCAGGGGGGCTATGGCTACACCTTC. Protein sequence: CAWSSGQGGYGYTF.

CDR3 bases: TGCAGTGCTAGACCTAGCGGGAGTCGCTACGAGCAGTACTTC. Translating gives CSARPSGSRYEQYF. This chain joins TRBV20-1 and TRBJ2-7, with 10 nucleotides matching TRBD2. The ends lost 2 bases at V and 3 bases at J; junction bases unmatched: 4. CDR3 length equals 14 residues. CDR1 DFQATT and CDR2 SNEGSKA come from the germline V gene (reference sequence).

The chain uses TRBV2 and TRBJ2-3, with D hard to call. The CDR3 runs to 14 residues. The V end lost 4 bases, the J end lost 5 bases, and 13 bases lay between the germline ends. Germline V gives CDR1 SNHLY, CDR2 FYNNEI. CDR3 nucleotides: TGTGCCAGCAGTGTGCTGACTGCAGAAGATACGCAGTATTTT. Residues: CASSVLTAEDTQYF.